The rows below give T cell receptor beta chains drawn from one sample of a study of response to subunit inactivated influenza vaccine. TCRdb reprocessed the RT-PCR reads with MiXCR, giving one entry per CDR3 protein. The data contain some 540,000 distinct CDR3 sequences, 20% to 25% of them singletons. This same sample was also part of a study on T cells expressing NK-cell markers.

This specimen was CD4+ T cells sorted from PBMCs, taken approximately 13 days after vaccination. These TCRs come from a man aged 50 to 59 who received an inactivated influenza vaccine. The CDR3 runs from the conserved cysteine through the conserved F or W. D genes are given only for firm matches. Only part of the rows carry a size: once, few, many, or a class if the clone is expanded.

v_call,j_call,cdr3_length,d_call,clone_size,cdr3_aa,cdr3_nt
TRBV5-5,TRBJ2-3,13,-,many,CASSRPGTDTQYF,TGTGCCAGCAGTCGTCCCGGGACTGATACGCAGTATTTT
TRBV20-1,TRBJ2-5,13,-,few,CSARDRQDRTQYF,TGCAGTGCTAGAGATCGGCAGGACCGGACCCAGTACTTC
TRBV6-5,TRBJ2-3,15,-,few,CASSYSRDTTDTQYF,TGTGCCAGCAGTTACTCGAGAGATACCACAGATACGCAGTATTTT
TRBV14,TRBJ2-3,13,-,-,CASSQVITGTEYF,TGTGCCAGCAGCCAAGTTATCACAGGGACTGAGTATTTT
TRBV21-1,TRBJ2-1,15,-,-,CASSKDSGDYNEQFF,TGTGCCAGCAGCAAAGACAGCGGGGATTACAATGAGCAGTTCTTC
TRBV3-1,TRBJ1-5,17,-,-,CASSQSWTGGAGQPQHF,TGTGCCAGCAGCCAAAGTTGGACGGGGGGCGCGGGTCAGCCCCAGCATTTT
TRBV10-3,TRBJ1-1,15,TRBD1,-,CAISGTGRGNTEAFF,TGTGCCATCAGTGGGACAGGGCGGGGGAACACTGAAGCTTTCTTT
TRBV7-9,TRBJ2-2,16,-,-,CASSPTVGGYGGELFF,TGTGCCAGCAGCCCCACTGTGGGGGGCTACGGCGGGGAGCTGTTTTTT
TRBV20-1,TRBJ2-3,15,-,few,CSARVRTVNTDTQYF,TGCAGTGCTAGAGTTAGGACAGTCAACACAGATACGCAGTATTTT
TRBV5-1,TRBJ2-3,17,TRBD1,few,CASSPEGWDRVTDTQYF,TGCGCCAGCAGCCCCGAGGGGTGGGACAGGGTCACAGATACGCAGTATTTT
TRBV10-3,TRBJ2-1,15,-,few,CAISSGTQTYNEQFF,TGTGCCATCAGCTCCGGGACTCAGACCTACAATGAGCAGTTCTTC
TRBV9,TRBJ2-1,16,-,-,CASSVVGGGSSGEQFF,TGTGCCAGCAGCGTAGTCGGGGGCGGGAGCTCCGGTGAGCAGTTCTTC